Listed below are T cell receptor beta chains from one sample, sequenced in a study of T cell repertoires in cytomegalovirus infection. TCRdb reprocessed the reads with MiXCR, giving one entry per CDR3 protein. The table records fewer than 350,000 distinct CDR3 sequences, 15% to 20% of them present only once. Sequencing was done on a sample of PBMCs. These receptors all come from a human donor in good health (CMV status not recorded). Some clones in this sample may be carry-over from other donors' samples. CDR3s include the opening cysteine and the closing phenylalanine or tryptophan. Fields, in order: V gene, J gene, CDR3 protein.

v_gene: TRBV7-2; j_gene: TRBJ2-1; CDR3aa: CASSLARFNEQFF
v_gene: TRBV19; j_gene: TRBJ1-5; CDR3aa: CASSIGGYQPQHF
v_gene: TRBV7-2; j_gene: TRBJ2-3; CDR3aa: CASSQGLARNTDTQYF
v_gene: TRBV4-3; j_gene: TRBJ1-1; CDR3aa: CASSQAANTEAFF
v_gene: TRBV10-2; j_gene: TRBJ2-1; CDR3aa: CASSSGTGGNNEQFF
v_gene: TRBV7-8; j_gene: TRBJ2-7; CDR3aa: CASSSDRASYEQYF
v_gene: TRBV6-5; j_gene: TRBJ1-2; CDR3aa: CASSVRAGQSYGYTF
v_gene: TRBV20-1; j_gene: TRBJ1-5; CDR3aa: CSATDRGQHQPQHF
v_gene: TRBV5-1; j_gene: TRBJ2-3; CDR3aa: CASTSGGLEDTQYF
v_gene: TRBV9; j_gene: TRBJ2-1; CDR3aa: CASSVVAGGLRAYNEQFF
v_gene: TRBV12-3/TRBV12-4; j_gene: TRBJ2-1; CDR3aa: CASSQDRVGEQFF
v_gene: TRBV5-4; j_gene: TRBJ2-3; CDR3aa: CASSTSPGREDTQYF